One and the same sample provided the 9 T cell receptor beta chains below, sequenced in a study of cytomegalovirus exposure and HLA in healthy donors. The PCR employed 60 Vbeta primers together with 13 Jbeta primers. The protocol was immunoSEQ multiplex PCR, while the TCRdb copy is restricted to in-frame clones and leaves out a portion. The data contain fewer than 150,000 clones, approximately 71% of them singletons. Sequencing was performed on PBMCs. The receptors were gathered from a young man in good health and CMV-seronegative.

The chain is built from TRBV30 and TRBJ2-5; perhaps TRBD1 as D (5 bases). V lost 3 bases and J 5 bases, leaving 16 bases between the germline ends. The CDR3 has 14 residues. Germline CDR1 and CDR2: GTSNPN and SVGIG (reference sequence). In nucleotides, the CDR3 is TGTGCCTGGAGGGAACCTGGACACGGGGAGACCCAGTACTTC. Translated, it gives CAWREPGHGETQYF.

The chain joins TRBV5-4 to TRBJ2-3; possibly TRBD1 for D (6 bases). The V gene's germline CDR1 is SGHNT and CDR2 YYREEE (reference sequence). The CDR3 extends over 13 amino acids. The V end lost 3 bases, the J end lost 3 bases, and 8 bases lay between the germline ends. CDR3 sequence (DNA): TGTGCCAGCAGCTCAACAGGGACAGATACGCAGTATTTT. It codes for CASSSTGTDTQYF. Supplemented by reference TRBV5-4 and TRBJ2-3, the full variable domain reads ETGVTQSPTHLIKTRGQQVTLRCSSQSGHNTVSWYQQALGQGPQFIFQYYREEENGRGNFPPRFSGLQFPNYSSELNVNALELDDSALYLCASSSTGTDTQYFGPGTRLTVL.

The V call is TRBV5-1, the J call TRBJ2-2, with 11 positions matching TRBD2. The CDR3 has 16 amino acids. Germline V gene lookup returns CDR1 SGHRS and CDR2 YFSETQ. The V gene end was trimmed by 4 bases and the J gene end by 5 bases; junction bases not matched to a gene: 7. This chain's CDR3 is CASSVITSGSTGELFF. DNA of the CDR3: TGCGCCAGCAGCGTAATAACTAGCGGGAGTACCGGGGAGCTGTTTTTT.

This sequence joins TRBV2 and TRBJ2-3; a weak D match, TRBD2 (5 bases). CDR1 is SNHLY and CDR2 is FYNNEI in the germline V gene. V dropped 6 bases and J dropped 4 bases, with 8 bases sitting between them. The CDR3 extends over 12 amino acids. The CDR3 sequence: CASRAEADTQYF. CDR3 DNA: TGTGCCAGCAGGGCGGAGGCAGATACGCAGTATTTT.

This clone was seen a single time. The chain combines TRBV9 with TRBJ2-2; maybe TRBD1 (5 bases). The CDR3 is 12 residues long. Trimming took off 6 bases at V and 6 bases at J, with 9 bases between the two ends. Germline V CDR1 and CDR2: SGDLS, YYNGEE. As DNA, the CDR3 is TGTGCCAGCACAGGGTCGCCCGGGGAGCTGTTTTTT. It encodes CASTGSPGELFF. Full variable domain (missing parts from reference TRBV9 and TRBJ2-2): DSGVTQTPKHLITATGQRVTLRCSPRSGDLSVYWYQQSLDQGLQFLIQYYNGEERAKGNILERFSAQQFPDLHSELNLSSLELGDSALYFCASTGSPGELFFGEGSRLTVL.

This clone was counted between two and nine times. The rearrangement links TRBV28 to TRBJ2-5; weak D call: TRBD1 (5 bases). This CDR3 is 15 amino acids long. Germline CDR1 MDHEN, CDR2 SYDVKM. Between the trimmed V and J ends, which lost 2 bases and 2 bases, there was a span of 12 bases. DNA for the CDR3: TGTGCCAGCAGTTTAGGGGCCCTTGGTCAAGAGACCCAGTACTTC. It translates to CASSLGALGQETQYF.

The CDR3 region has the DNA TGTGCCAGCAGCTCGGACAGGGTAACCTACAATGAGCAGTTCTTC. It is translated as CASSSDRVTYNEQFF. The V and J genes are TRBV5-4 and TRBJ2-1, with TRBD1 matching over 8 bases. CDR3 length: 15 residues. Germline trimming cut 3 bases from V and 2 bases from J; bases unmatched to any gene: 4. In germline, CDR1 is SGHNT, CDR2 YYREEE (reference sequence).

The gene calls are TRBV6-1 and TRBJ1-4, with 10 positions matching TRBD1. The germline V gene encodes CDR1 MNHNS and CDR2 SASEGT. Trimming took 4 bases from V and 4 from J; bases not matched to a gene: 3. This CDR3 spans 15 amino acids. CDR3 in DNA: TGTGCCAGCAGTGCACGGACAGGGGGTAATGAAAAACTGTTTTTT. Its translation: CASSARTGGNEKLFF.

The DNA of the CDR3 is TGCGCCAGCCGGAGACAGAATTCTGGGGCCAACGTCCTGACTTTC. Its protein is CASRRQNSGANVLTF. The chain joins TRBV5-1 to TRBJ2-6; maybe TRBD1 (5 bases). There are 15 residues in the CDR3. In germline, CDR1 is SGHRS, CDR2 YFSETQ. V lost 7 bases to trimming and J lost 1 base, with 12 bases between them.